This T cell receptor (beta chain) was captured in a study of OX40 agonist ivuxolimab in advanced cancers. Study in general: Every patient in dose escalation had hepatocellular carcinoma, melanoma, renal cell or head and neck cancer.

Only in-frame clones appear in the TCRdb table, and some are missing; sequencing was by immunoSEQ multiplex PCR. Of 65,000 to 80,000 clones listed, about 93% are singletons. V lost 3 bases and J lost 0, with 19 bases in between. The CDR3 length is 18 residues. The germline CDR1 and CDR2 sequences are MNHEY and SMNVEV (reference sequence). The timepoints at which blood was sampled were baseline, cycle 4 day 1, and cycle 7 day 1. The specimen comprised CD4+ or CD8+ T cells sorted from blood, sampled in a trial of the OX40 agonist ivuxolimab. V is TRBV27 and J is TRBJ2-3, with D maybe TRBD1 (6 bases). This TCR derives from an adult with an advanced solid tumor such as melanoma, head and neck, liver or kidney cancer. The CDR3 reads CASSLTGRPYTSTDTQYF. In DNA form, the CDR3 reads TGTGCCAGCAGTTTGACAGGCCGACCCTACACTAGCACAGATACGCAGTATTTT.